The 26 T cell receptor beta chains given below trace back to one sample, sequenced in a study of cytomegalovirus exposure and HLA in healthy donors. 60 Vbeta and 13 Jbeta primers were used in PCR. The method was immunoSEQ multiplex PCR; TCRdb's version includes in-frame clones alone and lacks a portion of them. There are under 150,000 clones in the sample; 55% to 75% occur only once, and roughly 1.6% lies in the top ten. Sequencing was carried out using PBMCs. These receptors came from a man younger than 45 in good health and CMV-seropositive.

In DNA, the CDR3 is TGTGCCAGCAGCTTAGGAGTACAGGGGGTTACGCAGTATTTT. Translated: CASSLGVQGVTQYF. The chain carries TRBV7-8 and TRBJ2-3; 8 bases agree with TRBD1. The CDR3 totals 14 residues. V dropped 1 base and J dropped 8; count of bases not matched to a gene: 5. Germline values: CDR1 SGHVS, CDR2 FQNEAQ.

The V gene is TRBV7-2, the J gene TRBJ1-5, with TRBD1 matching 7 bases. CDR1 and CDR2 from the germline V gene are SGHTA and FQGNSA. The CDR3 contains 15 residues. V trimming: 3 bases; J trimming: 4 bases; junction bases outside the gene matches: 6. The CDR3 protein is CASSFKTGWNQPQHF. CDR3 DNA: TGTGCCAGCAGCTTTAAGACAGGGTGGAATCAGCCCCAGCATTTT.

The chain combines TRBV27 with TRBJ1-5, with TRBD1 as a possible D gene (5 bases). The germline V gene encodes CDR1 MNHEY and CDR2 SMNVEV (reference sequence). With 6 bases removed from V and 5 bases from J, the gap between germline ends came to 14 bases. The CDR3 extends over 14 amino acids. As DNA, the CDR3 is TGTGCCAGCAGCTTTCAGGGAGGGGATCAGCCCCAGCATTTT. This codes for CASSFQGGDQPQHF.

This clone has more than one count but fewer than ten. The rearrangement uses TRBV5-1 and TRBJ2-5, with 7 bases lining up with TRBD2. With V trimmed by 4 bases and J by 5 bases, 5 bases remained unmatched. This CDR3 has 13 amino acids. The V gene's germline CDR1 is SGHRS and CDR2 YFSETQ. The DNA of the CDR3 is TGCGCCAGCAGCGGGGGGGTCGAGGAGACCCAGTACTTC. This codes for CASSGGVEETQYF.

The V gene is TRBV5-1, the J gene TRBJ2-5, with 9 bases matching TRBD2. Germline lookup yields CDR1 SGHRS and CDR2 YFSETQ. The CDR3 is 15 amino acids. The V segment lost 4 bases and the J segment 5 bases; nucleotides outside the gene matches: 9. The CDR3 DNA reads TGCGCCAGCAGCAAAATAGCGGGAGCGGGGGAGACCCAGTACTTC. Protein sequence: CASSKIAGAGETQYF.

On this clone: Germline and junction disagree at one end, which may indicate a read error. This sequence joins TRBV7-9 and TRBJ1-1; TRBD1 is a possible D gene (5 bases). Germline V CDR1 and CDR2: SEHNR, FQNEAQ (reference sequence). The CDR3 is 13 residues long. The CDR3 nucleotides are TGTGCCAGCAGCTTCGCCCAGGACACAGAAGCTTTCTTT. Translation: CASSFAQDTEAFF. Based on the CDR3 plus reference TRBV7-9 and TRBJ1-1, the full variable domain is DTGVSQNPRHKITKRGQNVTFRCDPISEHNRLYWYRQTLGQGPEFLTYFQNEAQLEKSRLLSDRFSAERPKGSFSTLEIQRTEQGDSAMYLCASSFAQDTEAFFGQGTRLTVV.

The sample holds a few counts of this clone. The chain joins TRBV14 to TRBJ2-2; 8 nucleotides align to TRBD1. This CDR3 has 17 amino acids. Germline V gives CDR1 SGHDN, CDR2 FVKESK. The ends lost 3 bases at V and 5 bases at J; junction bases unmatched: 11. CDR3 sequence: CASSQTWTGRRTGELFF. The CDR3 bases are TGTGCCAGCAGCCAGACGTGGACAGGGCGAAGGACCGGGGAGCTGTTTTTT.

This clone was detected only once. The J gene is TRBJ2-7, the V gene TRBV6-1; 7 positions agree with TRBD1. The CDR3 runs to 14 residues. The V gene end was trimmed by 6 bases and the J gene end by 3 bases; junction bases not matched to a gene: 8. CDR1 is MNHNS and CDR2 is SASEGT in the germline V gene. The CDR3 region has the DNA TGTGCCAGCAGGATCCGGGACAGCTTCTACGAGCAGTACTTC. Its protein product is CASRIRDSFYEQYF.

This rearrangement joins TRBV4-1 to TRBJ2-1; the D gene is possibly TRBD1 (6 bases). The CDR3 has 16 amino acids. Germline loops: CDR1 MGHRA, CDR2 YSYEKL. Trimming took 2 bases from V and 5 from J, leaving 16 bases between them. The CDR3 region is CASSQFAGVRDNEQFF. CDR3 sequence (DNA): TGCGCCAGCAGCCAATTTGCAGGGGTTAGGGACAATGAGCAGTTCTTC.

This chain connects TRBV29-1 to TRBJ1-6; D possibly corresponds to TRBD1 (6 bases). The germline CDR1 and CDR2 sequences are SQVTM and ANQGSEA. The germline V and J ends were trimmed by 6 bases and 10 bases, with 16 bases remaining between them. The CDR3 contains 13 residues. As DNA, the CDR3 is TGCAGCGTGCAACACAGGGTAAGCTCACCCCTCCACTTT. It specifies CSVQHRVSSPLHF.

The chain recombines TRBV18 with TRBJ1-2; 10 positions match TRBD1. The CDR3 consists of 13 residues. V shed 3 bases, J shed 6 bases, and the junction held 1 base outside the gene matches. Germline V gene data show CDR1 as KGHSH and CDR2 as LQKENI. The CDR3 coding sequence is TGTGCCAGCTCACCGGGACAGGGGAATGGCTACACCTTC. It specifies CASSPGQGNGYTF.

This clone was recorded a few times. The genes are TRBV6-8 and TRBJ1-1; D gene ambiguous. Trimming shortened V by 6 bases and J by 1 base, and 18 bases separated the two germline ends. CDR3 length: 16 amino acids. Germline assignment: CDR1 MNHGY and CDR2 SAAAGT. CDR3 coding DNA: TGTGCCAGCAGAAAAAATTATGTTAGCTGGAACACTGAAGCTTTCTTT. This codes for CASRKNYVSWNTEAFF.

CDR3 DNA sequence: TGTGGCATGGTGTTTCTAGCGGGGGCATACAATGAGCAGTTCTTC. It yields the protein CGMVFLAGAYNEQFF. V usage is TRBV30 and J usage is TRBJ2-1; TRBD2 agrees at 10 bases. Germline values: CDR1 GTSNPN, CDR2 SVGIG (reference sequence). CDR3 size: 15 residues.

V and J are TRBV9 and TRBJ1-2, with D hard to call. Between the trimmed V and J ends, which lost 4 bases and 2 bases, there was a span of 18 bases. Germline assignment: CDR1 SGDLS and CDR2 YYNGEE. This CDR3 has 16 residues. CDR3 sequence reads: CASSSQIGGSNYGYTF. DNA of the CDR3: TGTGCCAGCAGCTCCCAAATAGGAGGCTCAAACTATGGCTACACCTTC.

The chain combines TRBV10-3 with TRBJ2-5; TRBD2 matches 14 bases. The CDR3 consists of 20 residues. Losses at the gene ends were 8 bases for V and 5 bases for J; bases not matched to a gene: 22. Germline-derived CDR1 and CDR2 are ENHRY and SYGVKD. As DNA, the CDR3 is TGTGCCATCGGAAGTTATACGACCGGGACTAGCGGGAGTAATGCCGAGACCCAGTACTTC. This translates into CAIGSYTTGTSGSNAETQYF.

The DNA of the CDR3 is TGTGCCAGCACCCCCAGGACTAGCGGAAACTACGAGCAGTACTTC. Protein: CASTPRTSGNYEQYF. The V and J genes are TRBV2 and TRBJ2-7; 10 bases fit TRBD2. The CDR3 length is 15 residues. Trimming at V came to 7 bases and at J to 3 bases, leaving 9 bases not matched to a gene. Per germline, CDR1 SNHLY and CDR2 FYNNEI.

V usage is TRBV2 and J usage is TRBJ1-2, with D possibly TRBD1 on 5 matching bases. Germline-derived CDR1 and CDR2 are SNHLY and FYNNEI. V lost 4 bases to trimming and J lost 4 bases, with 13 bases between them. CDR3 length: 14 amino acids. The CDR3 bases are TGTGCCAGCAGTGCGGTCGGGGGTGGCTATGGCTACACCTTC. Its protein is CASSAVGGGYGYTF.

This clone was seen once. The rearrangement links TRBV6-1 to TRBJ2-1; maybe TRBD2 (5 bases). Trimming stripped 8 bases from V and 13 bases from J, with 24 bases between. The length of the CDR3 is 14 residues. The V gene's germline CDR1 is MNHNS and CDR2 SASEGT. This chain's CDR3 is CASGGRSSRLLQFF. DNA for the CDR3: TGTGCCAGCGGAGGCCGCTCATCACGACTTTTACAGTTCTTC.

The chain employs TRBV27 and TRBJ2-1; D remains unclear. The CDR3 spans 15 residues. The germline CDR1 and CDR2 sequences are MNHEY and SMNVEV (reference sequence). V was cut by 2 bases and J by 2 bases, with 10 bases left in between. CDR3 in DNA: TGTGCCAGCAGTTTAAGAGGAACAACCTACAATGAGCAGTTCTTC. It is translated as CASSLRGTTYNEQFF.

The chain links TRBV29-1 to TRBJ2-3, with D possibly being TRBD1 (5 bases). The CDR3 extends over 14 amino acids. The germline V gene encodes CDR1 SQVTM and CDR2 ANQGSEA. The ends were cut back, 4 bases at V and 4 bases at J, with 15 bases in the middle. CDR3 region: CSVVRRGGADTQYF. The CDR3 DNA follows: TGCAGCGTTGTTCGAAGGGGCGGTGCAGATACGCAGTATTTT.

The genes are TRBV27 and TRBJ2-2; D possibly corresponds to TRBD2 (6 bases). Trimming removed 3 bases from V and 4 bases from J, with 12 bases in between. In germline, CDR1 is MNHEY, CDR2 SMNVEV (reference sequence). The CDR3 is 15 amino acids. CDR3 coding DNA: TGTGCCAGCAGTTTTGAGTGGGGAGGCACCGGGGAGCTGTTTTTT. The encoded protein is CASSFEWGGTGELFF.

The chain recombines TRBV6-7 with TRBJ2-7, with a weak D call TRBD1 (5 bases). TRBV6-7 is recorded as an ORF, its role being uncertain. The germline V and J ends were trimmed by 7 bases and 3 bases, with 16 bases remaining between them. The CDR3 covers 14 residues. Here the CDR3 DNA reads TGTGCCAGCACCGAGGTTAGGGGAAACTACGAGCAGTACTTC. Translation: CASTEVRGNYEQYF.

The chain combines TRBV2 with TRBJ2-7, with 7 nucleotides matching TRBD1. CDR3 length: 17 residues. V lost 3 bases and J lost 5; bases outside the gene matches: 16. The germline V gene encodes CDR1 SNHLY and CDR2 FYNNEI. Here the CDR3 DNA reads TGTGCCAGCAGTGATTTCATCTCCGGGACAGTCAAGGACGAGCAGTACTTC. Its protein product is CASSDFISGTVKDEQYF.

This chain connects TRBV4-1 to TRBJ2-7; D may be TRBD2 (5 bases). Germline V CDR1 and CDR2: MGHRA, YSYEKL. The CDR3 is 13 amino acids. V was pared by 4 bases and J by 6 bases, with 13 bases between. CDR3 sequence (DNA): TGCGCCAGCAGCCTGGGGAGCGACGGCGAGCAGTACTTC. Amino acid sequence: CASSLGSDGEQYF.

DNA of the CDR3: TGTGCCAGCAGCTTAGTAGGTAGCGGGATCGCAGATACGCAGTATTTT. Amino acids: CASSLVGSGIADTQYF. The rearrangement links TRBV7-2 to TRBJ2-3; 8 nucleotides agree with TRBD2. CDR1 SGHTA and CDR2 FQGNSA come from the germline V gene. This CDR3 has 16 residues. Germline trimming cut 1 base from V and 4 bases from J; bases unmatched to any gene: 7.

Concerning this clone: The germline gene is not matched at one end of the junction; a read error may be the cause. This chain uses TRBV29-1 with TRBJ1-2, with a weak D call TRBD1 (5 bases). Germline CDR1 reads SQVTM; CDR2 reads ANQGSEA. There are 12 residues in the CDR3. CDR3 loop: CSAQPPGRAQSF. As DNA, the CDR3 is TGCAGCGCACAACCCCCCGGCAGGGCACAGTCCTTC.